This T cell receptor (beta chain) was captured by sequencing in a study of untreated major depressive disorder. Profiling relied on immunoSEQ multiplex PCR, and the TCRdb table lists in-frame clones only, not all of them. The sample holds approximately 12,000 clones, about nine tenths seen once. Excluded: major illness, comorbidity, regular medication, drug use, over 100 g alcohol weekly. About 31 ml of blood was drawn into EDTA tubes. Typically roughly 95% of enriched cells were CD4+. To note about this clone: Its matching antigen is unknown.

Overall study findings and caveats: Sequencing showed nonsignificant TRBV25-01 and TRBV02-01 differences matching flow cytometry. Depressed patients' CD4+ T cells carried increased TRBV05-01 (Vbeta 5.1) usage versus control CD4+ T cells.

The germline V gene encodes CDR1 WSHSY and CDR2 SAAADI. Trimming took off 3 bases at V and 4 bases at J, with 7 bases between the two ends. This CDR3 spans 12 amino acids. The material sequenced was CD4+ T cells from PBMCs. This sequence originates from a woman in her 30s with major depressive disorder. This chain links TRBV10-2 with TRBJ2-7, with D unclear. CDR3 nucleotides: TGCGCCAGCAGTGATCCCCAATACGAGCAGTACTTC. Its translation is CASSDPQYEQYF.